This T cell receptor (beta chain) was identified in a study of cytomegalovirus exposure and HLA in healthy donors. Overall study: A previous analysis identified 100 million to 120 million unique TCR beta sequences derived from some 170 million T cells. Study-level points and caveats: Most TCR beta V segments were productive about 87% or about 30% of the time in an earlier analysis.

Points on this clone: The target antigen is unknown.

The PCR used 60 Vbeta and 13 Jbeta primers. Data came from immunoSEQ multiplex PCR; TCRdb stores just in-frame clones and leaves some out. In all, the sample yields about 150,000 clones. Germline values: CDR1 SGHVS, CDR2 FQNEAQ. The ends were cut back, 5 bases at V and 4 bases at J, with 14 bases in the middle. This CDR3 contains 14 residues. This rearrangement joins TRBV7-8 to TRBJ2-5, with D tentatively TRBD2 (5 bases). This clonotype originated in a woman between 45 and 60 years old in good health and CMV-seronegative. The material sequenced was PBMCs. As DNA, the CDR3 is TGTGCCAGCAGCCCGAGGGTGGCGAGAGAGACCCAGTACTTC. Amino acids: CASSPRVARETQYF.